This record covers a single T cell receptor beta chain. What antigen it recognizes has not been identified. Within one base of it there is no much larger clone, and no base qualities were kept. This entry belongs to a study of blood T cell repertoires in COVID-19 (dated by TCRdb to between 2020 and 2021). The study in broad terms: Collaborator samples came from the United States, Italy and Spain and covered acute and convalescent phases of COVID-19. Subjects who had been exposed to COVID-19, were actively infected with it, or had recovered from it provided the deeply sampled blood TCRbeta repertoires that made up the dataset. The samples were drawn from the first 160 participants of the ongoing ImmuneRACE study and from under 1,500 subjects provided by 6 global collaborators. Nearly every sample came with metadata listing a de-identified subject ID, COVID-19 status, age in years and sex. Where available, HLA class I and class II types were obtained from metadata supplied by the sample provider rather than from assay-based typing. The repertoires were released in a freely available public database meant as a resource for research on the immune response to SARS-CoV-2. The material from the prospective study consisted of cDNA or gDNA derived from T cells, B-cell-depleted T cells, or PBMCs.

TCRbeta CDR3 regions were amplified from genomic DNA using the immunoSEQ Assay, a bias-controlled multiplex PCR. The published analysis was carried out like this. The number of nucleated cells in each sample was estimated by amplification of reference gene primers within the assay. To quantify the absolute abundance of each unique TCRbeta CDR3 rearrangement, sequence reads were collapsed and filtered. For each sample, productive Simpson clonality was calculated as the square root of Simpson's diversity index across productive rearrangements. The clones in this table, taken by TCRdb from immuneACCESS, are in-frame only. Not every clone is retained; where verified, under half of the shortfall comes from an unresolved V gene, and the cause of the rest is unknown. V, J and clone size are taken as reported in that table, and D and trimming were inferred from the DNA itself. The sample table shows around 58,000 clones, and 88% are seen once. The ten largest make up about 5% of the sample.

Collaborating institutions collected whole blood in K2EDTA tubes following their own protocols. Collaborator samples were shipped for TCRbeta analysis as frozen whole blood, isolated PBMCs, or DNA extracted from either sample type. On the study overall, not on this receptor specifically: Clinical and demographic metadata were provided uncurated, with the amount varying by source and participant.

The sample consisted of peripheral blood. This clonotype was sampled from a human donor in a cohort sampled during active COVID-19.

The DNA sequence is given as TGTGCCAGCAGCCCCAGTCCCGGGTCTGGTGAAAAACTGTTTTTT. This yields the protein CASSPSPGSGEKLFF. The chain links TRBV7-6 with TRBJ1-4, with the D gene not confidently named. Trimming costs V 5 bases and J 7 bases, and their ends lie 17 bases apart. CDR1 and CDR2 were assigned from the germline V gene as SGHVS and FNYEAQ. Spanning cysteine to phenylalanine, the CDR3 consists of 15 amino acids. Only the CDR3 portion is preserved as DNA: 45 bases, with reading frame beginning at the first base.